This section outlines one T cell receptor (beta chain) sequence together with its context. The authors ran the immunoSEQ assay, v3.0, at survey level. The assay was immunoSEQ multiplex PCR, and TCRdb's table has in-frame clones only and misses some. The sample includes roughly 27,000 clones, around 85% of them seen just once. The data stem from a study of long-term antiretroviral therapy in people with HIV. The clonotype originates from a man between 40 and 49 years old with HIV. Sequenced material: unsorted PBMCs, taken 2.3 years after starting antiretroviral therapy.

The DNA for the CDR3 is TGCGCCAGCAGCGTATCGGACATCACAGATACGCAGTATTTT. Translation gives CASSVSDITDTQYF. The chain couples TRBV5-1 to TRBJ2-3, with TRBD1 as a possible D gene (5 bases). V was clipped by 4 bases and J by 2 bases, with 11 bases between them. The V gene's germline CDR1 is SGHRS and CDR2 YFSETQ. The CDR3 runs 14 residues.